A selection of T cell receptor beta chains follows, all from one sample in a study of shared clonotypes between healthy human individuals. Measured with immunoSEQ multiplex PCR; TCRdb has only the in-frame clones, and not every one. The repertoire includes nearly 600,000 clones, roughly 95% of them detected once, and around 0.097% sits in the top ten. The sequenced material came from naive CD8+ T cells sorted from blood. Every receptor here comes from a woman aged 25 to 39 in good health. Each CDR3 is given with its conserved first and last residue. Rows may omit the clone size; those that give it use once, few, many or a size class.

cdr3_aa: CASRKTGGNEQFF
cdr3_length: 13
clone_size: NA
v_call: TRBV9

cdr3_aa: CATSKTSGQGFYEQYF
cdr3_length: 16
clone_size: once
v_call: TRBV15

cdr3_aa: CASSQPGLLQYEQFF
cdr3_length: 15
clone_size: NA
v_call: TRBV4-1

cdr3_aa: CASSVGSTGAGELFF
cdr3_length: 15
clone_size: NA
v_call: TRBV9

cdr3_aa: CASSVGDSLTDTQYF
cdr3_length: 15
clone_size: NA
v_call: TRBV9

cdr3_aa: CASSPAGTNYNEQFF
cdr3_length: 15
clone_size: NA
v_call: TRBV7-9

cdr3_aa: CAWGQGAGTDTQYF
cdr3_length: 14
clone_size: NA
v_call: TRBV30

cdr3_aa: CASRPRVLYNEQFF
cdr3_length: 14
clone_size: NA
v_call: TRBV28

cdr3_aa: CHRGVGRELPQPQHF
cdr3_length: 15
clone_size: NA
v_call: TRBV19

cdr3_aa: CASSVQGTQPQHF
cdr3_length: 13
clone_size: NA
v_call: TRBV19

cdr3_aa: CASSYRGGQLDTEAFF
cdr3_length: 16
clone_size: once
v_call: TRBV6-6

cdr3_aa: CASSNDGQASGEKLFF
cdr3_length: 16
clone_size: NA
v_call: TRBV2

cdr3_aa: CASSARGGGNIQYF
cdr3_length: 14
clone_size: NA
v_call: TRBV27

cdr3_aa: CASSYGVNYGYTF
cdr3_length: 13
clone_size: once
v_call: TRBV7-9

cdr3_aa: CASSFSGAVGDTQYF
cdr3_length: 15
clone_size: NA
v_call: TRBV7-6

cdr3_aa: CAISPGSYTGELFF
cdr3_length: 14
clone_size: NA
v_call: TRBV10-3

cdr3_aa: CASSYPGTGPALVSKPLYNEQFF
cdr3_length: 23
clone_size: NA
v_call: TRBV5-1

cdr3_aa: CASSLAVREGLYEQYF
cdr3_length: 16
clone_size: NA
v_call: TRBV5-8

cdr3_aa: CASSQRQVGGQPQHF
cdr3_length: 15
clone_size: NA
v_call: TRBV27

cdr3_aa: CASSLRLIRSNQPQHF
cdr3_length: 16
clone_size: NA
v_call: TRBV13

cdr3_aa: CASSLSNIQYF
cdr3_length: 11
clone_size: once
v_call: TRBV7-9

cdr3_aa: CASASGQSYEQYF
cdr3_length: 13
clone_size: NA
v_call: TRBV6-6

cdr3_aa: CASSSWDRNNSPLHF
cdr3_length: 15
clone_size: NA
v_call: TRBV5-4

cdr3_aa: CASSIRVAGELFF
cdr3_length: 13
clone_size: NA
v_call: TRBV19

cdr3_aa: CASSIESGIVYEQYF
cdr3_length: 15
clone_size: NA
v_call: TRBV19

cdr3_aa: CASSQDTSGRAGETQYF
cdr3_length: 17
clone_size: NA
v_call: TRBV4-2

cdr3_aa: CASSHPPNHGYTF
cdr3_length: 13
clone_size: NA
v_call: TRBV7-9

cdr3_aa: CASSGLAGGGTETQYF
cdr3_length: 16
clone_size: NA
v_call: TRBV27

cdr3_aa: CASSVASGWRGELFF
cdr3_length: 15
clone_size: NA
v_call: TRBV9

cdr3_aa: CASSLDQSTGNTIYF
cdr3_length: 15
clone_size: once
v_call: TRBV5-8

cdr3_aa: CASSPLNAGTLDANTGELFF
cdr3_length: 20
clone_size: NA
v_call: TRBV4-1

cdr3_aa: CASSLTEYNQPQHF
cdr3_length: 14
clone_size: NA
v_call: TRBV28